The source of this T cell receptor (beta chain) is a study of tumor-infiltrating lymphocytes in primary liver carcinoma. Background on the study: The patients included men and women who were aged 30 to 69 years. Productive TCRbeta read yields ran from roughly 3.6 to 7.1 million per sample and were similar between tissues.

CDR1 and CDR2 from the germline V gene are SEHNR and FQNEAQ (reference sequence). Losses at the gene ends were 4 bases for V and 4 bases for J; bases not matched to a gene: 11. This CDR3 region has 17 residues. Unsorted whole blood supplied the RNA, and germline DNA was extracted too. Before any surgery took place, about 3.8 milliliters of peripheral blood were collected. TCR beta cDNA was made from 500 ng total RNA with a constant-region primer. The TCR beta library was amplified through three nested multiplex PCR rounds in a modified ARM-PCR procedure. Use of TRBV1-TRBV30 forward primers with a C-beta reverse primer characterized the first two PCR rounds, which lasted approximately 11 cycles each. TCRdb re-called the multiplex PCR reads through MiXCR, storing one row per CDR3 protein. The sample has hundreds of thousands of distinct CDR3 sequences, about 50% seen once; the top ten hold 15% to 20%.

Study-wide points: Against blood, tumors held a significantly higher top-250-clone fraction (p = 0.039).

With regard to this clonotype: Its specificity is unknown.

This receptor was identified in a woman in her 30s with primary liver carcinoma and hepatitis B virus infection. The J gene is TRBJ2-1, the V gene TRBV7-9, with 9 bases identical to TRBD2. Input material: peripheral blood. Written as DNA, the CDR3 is TGTGCCAGCAGCTCGGTACCGCTAGCGGGGAGATACAATGAGCAGTTCTTC. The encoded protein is CASSSVPLAGRYNEQFF. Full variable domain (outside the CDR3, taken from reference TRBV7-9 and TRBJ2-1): DTGVSQNPRHKITKRGQNVTFRCDPISEHNRLYWYRQTLGQGPEFLTYFQNEAQLEKSRLLSDRFSAERPKGSFSTLEIQRTEQGDSAMYLCASSSVPLAGRYNEQFFGPGTRLTVL.